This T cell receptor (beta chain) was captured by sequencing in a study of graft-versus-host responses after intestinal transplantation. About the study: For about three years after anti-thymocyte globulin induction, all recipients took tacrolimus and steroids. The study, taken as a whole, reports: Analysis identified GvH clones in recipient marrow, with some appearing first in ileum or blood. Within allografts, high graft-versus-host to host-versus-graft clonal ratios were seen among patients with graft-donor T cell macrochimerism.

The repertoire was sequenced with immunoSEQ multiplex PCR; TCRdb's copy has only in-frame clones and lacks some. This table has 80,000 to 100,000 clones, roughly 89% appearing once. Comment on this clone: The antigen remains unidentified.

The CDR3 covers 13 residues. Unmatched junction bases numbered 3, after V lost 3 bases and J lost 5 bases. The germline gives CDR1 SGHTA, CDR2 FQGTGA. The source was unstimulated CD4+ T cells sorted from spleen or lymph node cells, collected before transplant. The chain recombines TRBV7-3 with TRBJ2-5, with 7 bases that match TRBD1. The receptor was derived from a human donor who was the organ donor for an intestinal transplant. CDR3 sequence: CASSLRGRETQYF. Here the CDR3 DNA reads TGTGCCAGCAGCTTGAGGGGGCGGGAGACCCAGTACTTC.